This T cell receptor (beta chain) appears in the sequencing data of a study of blood T cell repertoires in COVID-19. Study-level background: Sites across the United States, Italy and Spain contributed samples from acute and convalescent COVID-19.

In the original workflow: Reference gene primer amplification gave nucleated cell count estimates. TCRdb's table, derived via immunoSEQ multiplex PCR, lists solely in-frame clones and lacks some. The V and J calls and clone size come from that table; D and trimming were worked out from the DNA. The sample yields some 350,000 clones, around 86% seen once. This clone has only a few counts. The sequencing sample was made of peripheral blood. This TCR derives from a woman aged 45-60 years with COVID-19, enrolled during active disease.

In nucleotides, the CDR3 is TGTGCCAGCAGTAGGAGCTCCTATAATTCACCCCTCCACTTT. This translates into CASSRSSYNSPLHF. V usage is TRBV6-5 and J usage is TRBJ1-6; D gene unclear. Germline values: CDR1 MNHEY, CDR2 SVGAGI. V lost 5 bases, J lost 0 bases, and 5 bases lay in between. This CDR3 comprises 14 residues.